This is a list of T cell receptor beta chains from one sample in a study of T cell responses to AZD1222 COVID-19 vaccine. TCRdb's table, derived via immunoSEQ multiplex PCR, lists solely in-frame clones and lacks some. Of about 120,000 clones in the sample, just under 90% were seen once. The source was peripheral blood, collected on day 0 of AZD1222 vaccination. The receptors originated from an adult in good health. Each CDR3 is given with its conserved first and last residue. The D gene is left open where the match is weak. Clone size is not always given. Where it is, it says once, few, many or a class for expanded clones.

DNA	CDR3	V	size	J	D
TGCAGCGTTGTCGGGGGGGGACGAACTGAAGCTTTCTTT	CSVVGGGRTEAFF	TRBV29-1	.	TRBJ1-1	.
TGTGCCAGCAGCGATGGGGCTCACTATGGCTACACCTTC	CASSDGAHYGYTF	TRBV6-5	once	TRBJ1-2	.
TGTGCCAGCAAAGGGACAGGGTTTGCACCCCTCCACTTT	CASKGTGFAPLHF	TRBV27	.	TRBJ1-6	TRBD1
TGTGCCAGCAGCTTATCGGGGAGCACTGAAGCTTTCTTT	CASSLSGSTEAFF	TRBV7-3	.	TRBJ1-1	.
TGTGCCGGGACAGTTAATTACTACGAGCAGTACTTC	CAGTVNYYEQYF	TRBV30	.	TRBJ2-7	TRBD1
TGCAGCGTTCAGGGTAGCAATCAGCCCCAGCATTTT	CSVQGSNQPQHF	TRBV29-1	.	TRBJ1-5	.
TGTGCCAGCATGGGGGACCTTTCCTACGAGCAGTACTTC	CASMGDLSYEQYF	TRBV2	.	TRBJ2-7	.
TGTGCCAGCAGCCCAAGGGGGGGGCTCCAAGAGACCCAGTACTTC	CASSPRGGLQETQYF	TRBV9	.	TRBJ2-5	.
TGTGCCAGTAGTAAATTTAGCCCCGCAAGCTCTGGAAACACCATATATTTT	CASSKFSPASSGNTIYF	TRBV19	.	TRBJ1-3	.
TGCAGTGCTCGTATTGGGGAGACCCAGTACTTC	CSARIGETQYF	TRBV20-1	.	TRBJ2-5	.
TGCAGTGCTAGGCGGGACCACGAGCAGTACTTC	CSARRDHEQYF	TRBV20-1	.	TRBJ2-7	.
TGTGCCAGCAAAGGCTACCAACATCAGCCCCAGCATTTT	CASKGYQHQPQHF	TRBV21-1	.	TRBJ1-5	.
TGTGCCAGCAGTGACTCGATTCTGGGGGAGCAGTTCTTC	CASSDSILGEQFF	TRBV6-4	.	TRBJ2-1	.
TGTGCCAGCAGTTTTAGGGGACAGGGCTTTCCTGGGGCCAACGTCCTGACTTTC	CASSFRGQGFPGANVLTF	TRBV27	.	TRBJ2-6	TRBD1
TGTGCCAGCAGTTACTTAGGGGACGGTCGGCCCCAGCATTTT	CASSYLGDGRPQHF	TRBV6-2/TRBV6-3	.	TRBJ1-5	.
TGTGCCAGCAGACGGGGCGCAAAACTGTTTTTT	CASRRGAKLFF	TRBV2	.	TRBJ1-4	.
TGTGCCAGCAGTCCCAATTCGGTCGGGAAAAACACCGGGGAGCTGTTTTTT	CASSPNSVGKNTGELFF	TRBV6-2/TRBV6-3	.	TRBJ2-2	.
TGTGCCAGCAGTGAAGTCTACACAGATACGCAGTATTTT	CASSEVYTDTQYF	TRBV6-1	.	TRBJ2-3	.
TGTGCCACCAGTGATTTCCCGGGCAGGGGGTTGCAAGAGCAGTTCTTC	CATSDFPGRGLQEQFF	TRBV24-1	few	TRBJ2-1	TRBD1
TGCAGCGTTGGTGACGGAACAGATACGCAGTATTTT	CSVGDGTDTQYF	TRBV29-1	.	TRBJ2-3	.
TGTGCCAGCAGACGGGACCCCGGTTCAGATACGCAGTATTTT	CASRRDPGSDTQYF	TRBV2	.	TRBJ2-3	.
TGTGCCAGCAGCTTAGAGGGGTCAGATACGCAGTATTTT	CASSLEGSDTQYF	TRBV5-6	.	TRBJ2-3	.
TGCGGCGCCCGAGGGGGGGCTATAATATATGGCTACACCTTC	CGARGGAIIYGYTF	TRBV29-1	.	TRBJ1-2	.
TGCAGCGTTGCCCGGGACTACAACTACGAGCAGTACTTC	CSVARDYNYEQYF	TRBV29-1	.	TRBJ2-7	TRBD2
TGTGCCAGCAGTCCTCCGGGAGCAGGAGCGAGCTCCTACGAGCAGTACTTC	CASSPPGAGASSYEQYF	TRBV28	.	TRBJ2-7	.
TGCGCCAGCAGCCAAGCCGTTGTAAGAACTGAAGCTTTCTTT	CASSQAVVRTEAFF	TRBV4-3	.	TRBJ1-1	.
TGTGCCAGTAGTACCCAGGTCGGCACTGAAGCTTTCTTT	CASSTQVGTEAFF	TRBV19	.	TRBJ1-1	.
TGTGCCAGCAGTCCCCGCACCCAAGGGAACACTGAAGCTTTCTTT	CASSPRTQGNTEAFF	TRBV27	.	TRBJ1-1	.
TGTGCCAGCAGCTCCGCCGGGACTCTCGCCACTGAAGCTTTCTTT	CASSSAGTLATEAFF	TRBV7-9	.	TRBJ1-1	.
TGTGCCAGCAGCTCCCCCAGAGCCGGGGAGCTGTTTTTT	CASSSPRAGELFF	TRBV13	.	TRBJ2-2	.
TGTGCCAGCAGGAGGGGGGAAGGCCTCACCTATGGCTACACCTTC	CASRRGEGLTYGYTF	TRBV28	.	TRBJ1-2	.
TGTGCCAGTAGTACAGATATAGCAGGGGCCAACGTCCTGACTTTC	CASSTDIAGANVLTF	TRBV19	few	TRBJ2-6	.
TGCGCCAGCAGCCAAGATGGGGGGACTCTCACAGATACGCAGTATTTT	CASSQDGGTLTDTQYF	TRBV4-3	.	TRBJ2-3	.
TGTGCCAGCAGTTCTAGGCGGATCTCCTACGAGCAGTACTTC	CASSSRRISYEQYF	TRBV28	.	TRBJ2-7	.
TGTGCCAGCTCCCAACAGGGACCATCAGATACGCAGTATTTT	CASSQQGPSDTQYF	TRBV18	.	TRBJ2-3	.
TGTGCCAGCAGCTTGGAGGCGATCTACAATGAGCAGTTCTTC	CASSLEAIYNEQFF	TRBV5-6	.	TRBJ2-1	.
TGCGCCAGCAGCCAAGATCGGAACTCTGGGGCCAACGTCCTGACTTTC	CASSQDRNSGANVLTF	TRBV4-1	.	TRBJ2-6	.
TGTGCCAGCAGTCTGACTAGCGCCGGCTACAATGAGCAGTTCTTC	CASSLTSAGYNEQFF	TRBV6-4	.	TRBJ2-1	TRBD2
TGTGCCAGCAGCTTAGTTGGGGCCTCCTACGAGCAGTACTTC	CASSLVGASYEQYF	TRBV7-6	.	TRBJ2-7	.
TGTGCCAGCAGTGAAAGGGCTAGCGGAGCCCTCTACAATGAGCAGTTCTTC	CASSERASGALYNEQFF	TRBV6-1	.	TRBJ2-1	TRBD2
TGTGCCAGCAGTTTAGCCGTGGGGACCAACTATGGCTACACCTTC	CASSLAVGTNYGYTF	TRBV28	.	TRBJ1-2	.
TGTGCCAGCAGCCTAAGGTCAGATACGCAGTATTTT	CASSLRSDTQYF	TRBV7-8	.	TRBJ2-3	.
TGTGCCAGCAGCGTAGCCTCCGGTAGCACAGATACGCAGTATTTT	CASSVASGSTDTQYF	TRBV9	.	TRBJ2-3	.
TGCGCCAGCAGTGAGTCGACTAGACAGGGGTCGGACTATGGCTACACCTTC	CASSESTRQGSDYGYTF	TRBV10-1	once	TRBJ1-2	TRBD1
TGCAGTGCTAGTACCCCTCGGGGGGCCGGCAAAAACATTCAGTACTTC	CSASTPRGAGKNIQYF	TRBV20-1	.	TRBJ2-4	.
TGTGCCAGCAGTTTGGGACTCCCGGGTTACGAGCAGTACTTC	CASSLGLPGYEQYF	TRBV27	.	TRBJ2-7	.
TGTGCCAGCATAACGTCGACAGCTGATTTATATGGCTACACCTTC	CASITSTADLYGYTF	TRBV6-5	once	TRBJ1-2	.
TGTGCCAGTAGTATGGAAGCGTTCATAGAAAAACTGTTTTTT	CASSMEAFIEKLFF	TRBV19	.	TRBJ1-4	.
TGTGCCAGCAGCTTGGCCACCCAGCGGACCGGGGAGCTGTTTTTT	CASSLATQRTGELFF	TRBV5-4	.	TRBJ2-2	.
TGTGCCAGCAGCTTTTGGGACAGGGTAAATTTAGCCAAAAACATTCAGTACTTC	CASSFWDRVNLAKNIQYF	TRBV5-4	few	TRBJ2-4	TRBD1